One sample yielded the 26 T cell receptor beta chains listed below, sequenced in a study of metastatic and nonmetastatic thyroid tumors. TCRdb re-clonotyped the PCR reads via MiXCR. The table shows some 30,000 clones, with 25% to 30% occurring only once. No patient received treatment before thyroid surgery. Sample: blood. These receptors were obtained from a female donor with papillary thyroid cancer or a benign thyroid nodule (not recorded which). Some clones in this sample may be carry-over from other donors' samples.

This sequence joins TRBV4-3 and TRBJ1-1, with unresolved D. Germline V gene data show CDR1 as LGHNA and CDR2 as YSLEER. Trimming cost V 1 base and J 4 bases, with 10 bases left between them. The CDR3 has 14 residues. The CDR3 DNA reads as TGCGCCAGCAGCCAAGTTCTGGAGGGCACTGAAGCTTTCTTT. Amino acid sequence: CASSQVLEGTEAFF.

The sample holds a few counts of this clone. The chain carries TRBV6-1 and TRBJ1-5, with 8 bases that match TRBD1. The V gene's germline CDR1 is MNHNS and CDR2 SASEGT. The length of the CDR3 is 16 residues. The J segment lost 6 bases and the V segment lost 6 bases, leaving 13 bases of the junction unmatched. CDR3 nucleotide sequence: TGTGCCAGCAGCTTGGGGGGGGCAGGGACAGGTCAGCCCCAGCATTTT. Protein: CASSLGGAGTGQPQHF.

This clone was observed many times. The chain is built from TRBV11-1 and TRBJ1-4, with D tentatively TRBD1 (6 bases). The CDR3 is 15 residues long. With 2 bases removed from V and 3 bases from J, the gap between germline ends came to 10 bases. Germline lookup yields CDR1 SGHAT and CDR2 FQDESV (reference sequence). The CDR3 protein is CASSLTDSANEKLFF. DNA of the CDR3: TGTGCCAGCAGCTTAACGGACAGCGCTAATGAAAAACTGTTTTTT.

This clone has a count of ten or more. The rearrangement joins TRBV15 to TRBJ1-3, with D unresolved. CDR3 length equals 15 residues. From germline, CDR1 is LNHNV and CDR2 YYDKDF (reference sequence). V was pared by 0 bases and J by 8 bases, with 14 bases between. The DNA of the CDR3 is TGTGCCACCAGCAGAGATGCAGGCCCCCAGGACACCATATATTTT. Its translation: CATSRDAGPQDTIYF.

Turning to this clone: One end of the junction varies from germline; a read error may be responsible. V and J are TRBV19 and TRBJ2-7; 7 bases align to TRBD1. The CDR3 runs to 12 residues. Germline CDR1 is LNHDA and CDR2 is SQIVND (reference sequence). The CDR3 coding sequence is TGTGCCAGTAGAGAGGGGGCCTACGATCAGTACTTC. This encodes CASREGAYDQYF.

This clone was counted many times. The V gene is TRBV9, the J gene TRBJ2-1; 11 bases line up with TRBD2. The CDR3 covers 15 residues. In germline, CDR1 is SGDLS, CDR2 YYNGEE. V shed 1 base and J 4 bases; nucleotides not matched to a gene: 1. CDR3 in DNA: TGTGCCAGCAGCGTACTAGCGGGAGGTTACAATGAGCAGTTCTTC. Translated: CASSVLAGGYNEQFF.

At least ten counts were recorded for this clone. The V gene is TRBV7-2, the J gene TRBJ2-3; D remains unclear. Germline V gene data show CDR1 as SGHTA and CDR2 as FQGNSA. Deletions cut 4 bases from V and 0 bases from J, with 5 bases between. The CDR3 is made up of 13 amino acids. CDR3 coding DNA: TGTGCCAGCAGCTCCGTCAGCACAGATACGCAGTATTTT. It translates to CASSSVSTDTQYF.

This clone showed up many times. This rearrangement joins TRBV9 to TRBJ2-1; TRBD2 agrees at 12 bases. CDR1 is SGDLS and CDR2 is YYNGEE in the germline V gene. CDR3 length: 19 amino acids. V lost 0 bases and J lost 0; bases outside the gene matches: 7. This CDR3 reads CASSVATWGLAGSYNEQFF. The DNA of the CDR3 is TGTGCCAGCAGCGTAGCTACATGGGGACTAGCGGGCTCCTACAATGAGCAGTTCTTC.

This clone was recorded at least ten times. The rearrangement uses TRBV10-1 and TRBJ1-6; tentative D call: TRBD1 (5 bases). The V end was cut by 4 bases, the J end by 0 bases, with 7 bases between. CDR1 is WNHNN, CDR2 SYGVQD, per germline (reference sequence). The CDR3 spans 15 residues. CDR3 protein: CASSVRGSYNSPLHF. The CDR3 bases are TGCGCCAGCAGTGTTAGGGGCTCCTATAATTCACCCCTCCACTTT.

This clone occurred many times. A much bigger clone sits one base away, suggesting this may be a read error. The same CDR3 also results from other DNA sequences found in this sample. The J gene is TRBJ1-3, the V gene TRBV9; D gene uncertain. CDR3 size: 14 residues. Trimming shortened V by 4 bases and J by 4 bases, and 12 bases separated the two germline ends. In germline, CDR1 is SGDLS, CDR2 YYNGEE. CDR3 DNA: TGTGCCAGCAGCAGGACTGACTCCGGAAACACCATATATTTT. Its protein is CASSRTDSGNTIYF.

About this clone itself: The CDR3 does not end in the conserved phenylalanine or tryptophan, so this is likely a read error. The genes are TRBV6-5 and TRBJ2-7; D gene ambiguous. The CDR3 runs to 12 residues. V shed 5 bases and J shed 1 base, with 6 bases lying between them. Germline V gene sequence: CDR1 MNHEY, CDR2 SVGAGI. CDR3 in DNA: TGTGCCAGCAGTCTACAGTCCTACGAGCAGTACCTC. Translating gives CASSLQSYEQYL.

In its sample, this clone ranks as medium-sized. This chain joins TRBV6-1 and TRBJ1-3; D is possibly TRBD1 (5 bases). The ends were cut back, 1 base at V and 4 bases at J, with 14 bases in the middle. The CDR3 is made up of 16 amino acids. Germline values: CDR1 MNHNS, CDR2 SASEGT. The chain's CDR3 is CASSEGARATGNTIYF. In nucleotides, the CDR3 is TGTGCCAGCAGTGAAGGGGCCAGGGCGACAGGAAACACCATATATTTT.

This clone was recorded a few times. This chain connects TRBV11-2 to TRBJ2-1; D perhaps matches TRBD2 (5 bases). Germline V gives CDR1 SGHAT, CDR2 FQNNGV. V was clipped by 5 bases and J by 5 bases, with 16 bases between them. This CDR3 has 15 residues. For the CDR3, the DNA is TGTGCCAGCAGCCACGATTGGACTGCAAACAATGAGCAGTTCTTC. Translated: CASSHDWTANNEQFF.

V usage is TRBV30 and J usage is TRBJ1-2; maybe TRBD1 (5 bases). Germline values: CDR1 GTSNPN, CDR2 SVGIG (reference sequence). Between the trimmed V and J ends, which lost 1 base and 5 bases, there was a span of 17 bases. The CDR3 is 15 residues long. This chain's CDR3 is CAWSGDVRGNYGYTF. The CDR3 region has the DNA TGTGCCTGGAGTGGGGATGTAAGGGGAAATTATGGCTACACCTTC.

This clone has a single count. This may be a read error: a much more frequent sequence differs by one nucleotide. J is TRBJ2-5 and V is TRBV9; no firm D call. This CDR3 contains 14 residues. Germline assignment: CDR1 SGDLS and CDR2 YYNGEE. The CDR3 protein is CASSVAVDAETKYF. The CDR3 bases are TGTGCCAGCAGCGTAGCCGTGGATGCCGAGACCAAGTACTTC.

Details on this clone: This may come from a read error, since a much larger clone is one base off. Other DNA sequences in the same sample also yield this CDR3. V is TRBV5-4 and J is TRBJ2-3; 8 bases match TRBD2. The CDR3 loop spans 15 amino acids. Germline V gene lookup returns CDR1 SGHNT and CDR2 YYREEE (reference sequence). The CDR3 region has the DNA TGTGCCAGCAGCTTGGAAGCGGGAGAACTGGATACACAGTATTTT. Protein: CASSLEAGELDTQYF. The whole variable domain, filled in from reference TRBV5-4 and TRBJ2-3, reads ETGVTQSPTHLIKTRGQQVTLRCSSQSGHNTVSWYQQALGQGPQFIFQYYREEENGRGNFPPRFSGLQFPNYSSELNVNALELDDSALYLCASSLEAGELDTQYFGPGTRLTVL.

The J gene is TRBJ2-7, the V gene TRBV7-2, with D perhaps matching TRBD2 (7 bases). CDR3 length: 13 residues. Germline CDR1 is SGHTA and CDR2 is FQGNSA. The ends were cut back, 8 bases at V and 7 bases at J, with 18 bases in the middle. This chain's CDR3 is CASRNRVRGEQYF. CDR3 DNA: TGTGCCAGCCGAAACAGGGTGCGGGGGGAGCAGTACTTC.

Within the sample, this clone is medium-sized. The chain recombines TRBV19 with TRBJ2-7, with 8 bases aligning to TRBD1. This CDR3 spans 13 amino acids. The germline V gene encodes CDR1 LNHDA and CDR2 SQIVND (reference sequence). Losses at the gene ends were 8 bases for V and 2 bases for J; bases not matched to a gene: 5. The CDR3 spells CASGGDRPYEQYF. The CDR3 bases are TGTGCCAGTGGCGGGGACAGGCCCTACGAGCAGTACTTC. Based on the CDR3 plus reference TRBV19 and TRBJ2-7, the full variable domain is DGGITQSPKYLFRKEGQNVTLSCEQNLNHDAMYWYRQDPGQGLRLIYYSQIVNDFQKGDIAEGYSVSREKKESFPLTVTSAQKNPTAFYLCASGGDRPYEQYFGPGTRLTVT.

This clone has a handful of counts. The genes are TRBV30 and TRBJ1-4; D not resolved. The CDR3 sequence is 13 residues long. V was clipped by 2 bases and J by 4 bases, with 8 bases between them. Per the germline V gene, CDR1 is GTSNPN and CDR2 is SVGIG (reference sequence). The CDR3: CAWSFAVNEKLFF. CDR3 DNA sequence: TGTGCCTGGAGTTTTGCGGTTAATGAAAAACTGTTTTTT.

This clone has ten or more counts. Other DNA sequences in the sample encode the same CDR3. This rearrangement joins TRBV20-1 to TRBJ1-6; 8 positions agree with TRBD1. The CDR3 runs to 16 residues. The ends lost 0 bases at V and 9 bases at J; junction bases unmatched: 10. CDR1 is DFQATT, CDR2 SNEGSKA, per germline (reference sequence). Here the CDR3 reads CSARDVAGGTVSPLHF. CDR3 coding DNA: TGCAGTGCTAGAGATGTGGCAGGGGGCACCGTTTCACCCCTCCACTTT.

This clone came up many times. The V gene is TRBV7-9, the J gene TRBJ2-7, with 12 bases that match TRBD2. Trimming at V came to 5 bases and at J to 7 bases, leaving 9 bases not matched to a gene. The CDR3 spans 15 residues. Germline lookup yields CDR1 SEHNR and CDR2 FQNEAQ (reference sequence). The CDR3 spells CASSPPGTSGSEQYF. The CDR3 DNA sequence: TGTGCCAGCAGCCCCCCCGGGACTAGCGGGTCTGAGCAGTACTTC.

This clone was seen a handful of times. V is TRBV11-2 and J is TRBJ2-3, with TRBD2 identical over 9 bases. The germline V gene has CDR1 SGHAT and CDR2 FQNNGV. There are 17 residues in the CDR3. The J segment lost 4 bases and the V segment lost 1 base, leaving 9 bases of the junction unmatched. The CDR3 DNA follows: TGTGCCAGCAGCTTAGGTCCTAGCGGGATTGCTGCAGATACGCAGTATTTT. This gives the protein CASSLGPSGIAADTQYF.

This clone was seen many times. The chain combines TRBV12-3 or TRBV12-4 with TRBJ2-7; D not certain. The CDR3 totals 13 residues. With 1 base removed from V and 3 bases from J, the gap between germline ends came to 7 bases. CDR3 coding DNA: TGTGCCAGCAGTTTAGACGACGGCTACGAGCAGTACTTC. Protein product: CASSLDDGYEQYF.

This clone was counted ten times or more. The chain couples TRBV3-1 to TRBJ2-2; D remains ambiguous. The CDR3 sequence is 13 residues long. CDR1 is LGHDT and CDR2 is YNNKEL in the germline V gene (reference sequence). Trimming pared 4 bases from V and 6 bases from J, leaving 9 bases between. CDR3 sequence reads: CASSPLRAGELFF. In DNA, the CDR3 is TGTGCCAGCAGCCCCCTCCGGGCCGGGGAGCTGTTTTTT. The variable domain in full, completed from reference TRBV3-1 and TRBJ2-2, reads DTAVSQTPKYLVTQMGNDKSIKCEQNLGHDTMYWYKQDSKKFLKIMFSYNNKELIINETVPNRFSPKSPDKAHLNLHINSLELGDSAVYFCASSPLRAGELFFGEGSRLTVL.

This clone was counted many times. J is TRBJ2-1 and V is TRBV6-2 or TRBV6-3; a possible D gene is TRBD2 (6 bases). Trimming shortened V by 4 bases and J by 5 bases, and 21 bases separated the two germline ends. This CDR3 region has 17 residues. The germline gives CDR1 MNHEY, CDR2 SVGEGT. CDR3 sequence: CASSSPARSGPNNEQFF. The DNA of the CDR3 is TGTGCCAGCAGTTCGCCGGCCCGTAGCGGACCTAACAATGAGCAGTTCTTC.

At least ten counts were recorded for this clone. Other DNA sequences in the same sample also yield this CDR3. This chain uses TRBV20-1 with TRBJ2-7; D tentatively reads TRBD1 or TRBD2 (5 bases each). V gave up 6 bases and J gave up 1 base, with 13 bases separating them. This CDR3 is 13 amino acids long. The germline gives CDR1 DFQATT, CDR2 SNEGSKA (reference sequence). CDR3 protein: CSAYRDGSYEQYF. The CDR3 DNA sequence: TGCAGTGCCTACCGGGACGGATCCTACGAGCAGTACTTC.